The rows below give T cell receptor beta chains drawn from one sample of a study of cytomegalovirus exposure and HLA in healthy donors. The assay was immunoSEQ multiplex PCR, and TCRdb's table has in-frame clones only and misses some. In the table there are 150,000 to 200,000 clones, more than 75% of which are singletons. Sample: PBMCs. The receptors here all came from a man aged 40-55 years in good health and CMV-seronegative. CDR3s include the opening cysteine and the closing phenylalanine or tryptophan. D genes are given only for firm matches. Not every row has a clone size; where given, it reads once, few, many or a size class.

J gene,clone size,CDR3 length,V gene,D gene,CDR3 protein,CDR3 DNA
TRBJ1-2,once,13,TRBV6-6,NA,CATPGAFGDGYTF,TGTGCCACCCCTGGGGCCTTTGGCGACGGCTACACCTTC
TRBJ2-3,NA,17,TRBV4-2,TRBD1,CASSQGGTGASTDTQYF,TGTGCCAGCAGCCAAGGGGGAACAGGGGCTAGCACAGATACGCAGTATTTT
TRBJ2-1,NA,16,TRBV6-5,NA,CASSYSLASSYNEQFF,TGTGCCAGCAGTTACTCTCTAGCGAGCTCCTACAATGAGCAGTTCTTC
TRBJ1-2,NA,13,TRBV30,NA,CAWSVPGAYGYTF,TGTGCCTGGAGTGTACCAGGGGCCTATGGCTACACCTTC
TRBJ2-3,NA,15,TRBV6-1,TRBD2,CASSETSGFTDTQYF,TGTGCCAGCAGTGAGACTAGCGGATTCACAGATACGCAGTATTTT
TRBJ2-3,NA,15,TRBV4-2,NA,CASSQDGSGRDTQYF,TGTGCCAGCAGCCAAGACGGGTCGGGTCGAGATACGCAGTATTTT
TRBJ2-7,once,14,TRBV9,NA,CASSVGQGLDEQYF,TGTGCCAGCAGCGTTGGCCAGGGGCTAGACGAGCAGTACTTC
TRBJ2-7,few,13,TRBV28,NA,CASMASAFYEQYF,TGTGCCAGCATGGCTAGCGCCTTCTACGAGCAGTACTTC
TRBJ1-2,few,12,TRBV5-8,NA,CASSLARDGYTF,TGTGCCAGCAGCTTGGCCAGGGATGGCTACACCTTC
TRBJ2-3,NA,14,TRBV5-4,TRBD2,CASSLLAATDTQYF,TGTGCCAGCAGCTTGCTAGCGGCCACAGATACGCAGTATTTT
TRBJ2-1,NA,15,TRBV5-1,TRBD1,CASSLAGQGNNEQFF,TGCGCCAGCAGCTTGGCGGGACAGGGTAACAATGAGCAGTTCTTC
TRBJ1-1,NA,14,TRBV7-2,NA,CASSNRGSNTEAFF,TGTGCCAGCAGCAATCGCGGATCGAACACTGAAGCTTTCTTT
TRBJ1-3,NA,16,TRBV5-5,NA,CASSFDSRSSGNTIYF,TGTGCCAGCAGCTTTGACAGTCGATCCTCTGGAAACACCATATATTTT
TRBJ2-7,NA,14,TRBV2,NA,CASSDRGYSYEQYF,TGTGCCAGCAGTGACAGGGGATACTCCTACGAGCAGTACTTC
TRBJ2-3,NA,12,TRBV19,NA,CAISDLSGTQYF,TGTGCCATCTCGGACTTGTCGGGTACGCAGTATTTT
TRBJ2-5,NA,15,TRBV29-1,TRBD2,CSVESRGGRGGTQYF,TGCAGCGTTGAATCTCGGGGGGGCCGAGGGGGGACCCAGTACTTC
TRBJ1-1,NA,12,TRBV6-5,NA,CASSYGQKEAFF,TGTGCCAGCAGTTACGGACAGAAGGAAGCTTTCTTT
TRBJ2-7,NA,11,TRBV6-6,NA,CASSGGYEQYF,TGTGCCAGCAGCGGGGGCTACGAGCAGTACTTC
TRBJ1-5,NA,16,TRBV7-3,NA,CASSPRGGAINQPQHF,TGTGCCAGCAGCCCCCGGGGGGGGGCCATCAATCAGCCCCAGCATTTT
TRBJ2-7,NA,14,TRBV7-6,TRBD1,CASSLRGPTSEQYF,TGTGCCAGCAGCCTCAGGGGGCCTACGTCCGAGCAGTACTTC
TRBJ1-2,NA,16,TRBV5-4,TRBD1,CASSLKGGIANYGYTF,TGTGCCAGCAGCTTGAAAGGGGGCATAGCTAACTATGGCTACACCTTC
TRBJ1-1,NA,15,TRBV21-1,NA,CASSMGQRLDTEAFF,TGTGCCAGCAGCATGGGACAAAGGCTTGACACTGAAGCTTTCTTT
TRBJ2-3,NA,14,TRBV6-1,NA,CASKSEVGTDTQYF,TGTGCCAGCAAATCAGAGGTGGGCACAGATACGCAGTATTTT
TRBJ2-7,NA,15,TRBV6-5,NA,CASRTPGFGSYEQYF,TGTGCCAGCAGAACTCCGGGGTTTGGCTCCTACGAGCAGTACTTC
TRBJ2-5,NA,11,TRBV15,NA,CATSGRETQYF,TGTGCCACCAGTGGCAGAGAGACCCAGTACTTC
TRBJ2-3,NA,18,TRBV14,TRBD1,CASSQDWTGRLSTDTQYF,TGTGCCAGCAGCCAAGATTGGACAGGGAGGCTAAGCACAGATACGCAGTATTTT
TRBJ1-1,NA,12,TRBV5-4,NA,CASSQMNTEAFF,TGTGCCAGCAGCCAAATGAACACTGAAGCTTTCTTT
TRBJ1-6,NA,15,TRBV7-3,NA,CASSPWTVINSPLHF,TGTGCCAGCAGCCCATGGACAGTTATTAATTCACCCCTCCACTTT
TRBJ2-3,NA,14,TRBV11-2,NA,CASSLDLNIDTQYF,TGTGCCAGCAGCTTAGATCTTAATATAGATACGCAGTATTTT
TRBJ2-3,NA,13,TRBV7-3,NA,CASSLTSGDTQYF,TGTGCCAGCAGCTTAACGTCGGGGGATACGCAGTATTTT
TRBJ2-5,NA,16,TRBV7-9,TRBD2,CASTLLAGFHQETQYF,TGTGCCAGCACCTTGCTAGCGGGGTTTCACCAAGAGACCCAGTACTTC
TRBJ1-2,NA,14,TRBV28,TRBD1,CASSFGTGPYGYTF,TGTGCCAGCAGTTTTGGGACAGGGCCCTATGGCTACACCTTC
TRBJ2-3,NA,17,TRBV6-1,TRBD2,CASSEDPAGGPTDTQYF,TGTGCCAGCAGTGAAGACCCCGCGGGGGGCCCCACAGATACGCAGTATTTT
TRBJ1-5,NA,15,TRBV7-2,NA,CASSLGQERNQPQHF,TGTGCCAGCAGCTTAGGACAGGAAAGGAATCAGCCCCAGCATTTT
TRBJ1-5,NA,13,TRBV28,NA,CASSLGLMAPQHF,TGTGCCAGCAGTTTGGGACTGATGGCGCCCCAGCATTTT
TRBJ2-2,NA,15,TRBV25-1,TRBD1,CASSDHGTGAGELFF,TGTGCCAGCAGTGATCACGGGACAGGGGCCGGGGAGCTGTTTTTT
TRBJ1-2,few,14,TRBV27,NA,CASTNQQGREGYTF,TGTGCCAGCACTAACCAGCAGGGGAGGGAGGGCTACACCTTC
TRBJ1-4,NA,14,TRBV5-4,NA,CASRTDQGGEKLFF,TGTGCCAGCAGAACGGACCAGGGCGGTGAAAAACTGTTTTTT
TRBJ2-1,once,16,TRBV7-9,TRBD1,CASSSAGTGNFNEQFF,TGTGCCAGCAGCTCAGCCGGGACAGGGAATTTCAATGAGCAGTTCTTC
TRBJ1-1,NA,14,TRBV14,NA,CASSQLPGNTEAFF,TGTGCCAGCAGCCAGCTCCCGGGGAACACTGAAGCTTTCTTT
TRBJ2-7,NA,15,TRBV2,TRBD1,CASAQVTGGSYEQYF,TGTGCCAGCGCTCAGGTGACAGGGGGCTCCTACGAGCAGTACTTC
TRBJ1-1,NA,15,TRBV2,TRBD1,CASSRQGLMNTEAFF,TGTGCCAGCAGCCGACAGGGACTGATGAACACTGAAGCTTTCTTT
TRBJ2-3,NA,18,TRBV4-1,TRBD2,CASRKRASRWGGTDTQYF,TGCGCCAGCAGAAAAAGGGCTAGCCGGTGGGGAGGGACAGATACGCAGTATTTT
TRBJ2-7,NA,13,TRBV5-1,TRBD2,CASSFGGAYEQYF,TGCGCCAGCAGCTTTGGGGGGGCCTACGAGCAGTACTTC
TRBJ1-1,NA,13,TRBV6-5,NA,CASSYYGNTEAFF,TGTGCCAGCAGTTATTACGGGAACACTGAAGCTTTCTTT
TRBJ2-4,NA,20,TRBV4-2,TRBD2,CASSQDSRLAGGDAKNIQYF,TGTGCCAGCAGCCAAGATAGTAGGCTAGCGGGGGGTGACGCCAAAAACATTCAGTACTTC